The source of this T cell receptor (beta chain) is a study of T cell responses to AZD1222 COVID-19 vaccine. Assay: immunoSEQ multiplex PCR; the TCRdb copy retains only in-frame clones and omits some. The table shows roughly 70,000 clones, with roughly 87% occurring only once. The sequenced sample was peripheral blood, obtained 28 days after the second AZD1222 dose. The TCR sequence derives from an adult who received the AZD1222 COVID-19 vaccine.

DNA for the CDR3: TGTGCCAGCAGTTACTCGAAAGGGGCGTACTACGAGCAGTACTTC. It is translated as CASSYSKGAYYEQYF. V and J are TRBV6-5 and TRBJ2-7, with D possibly being TRBD1 (5 bases). This CDR3 comprises 15 residues. The V end lost 0 bases, the J end lost 3 bases, and 12 bases lay between the germline ends. Germline V lookup: CDR1 MNHEY, CDR2 SVGAGI.